The clone carrying this T cell receptor (beta chain) was counted a single time. Its antigen remains unknown. The J segment lost 0 bases and the V segment lost 5 bases, leaving 10 bases of the junction unmatched. CDR3 length: 16 amino acids. Germline V gene lookup returns CDR1 SGHAT and CDR2 FQNNGV. Assay used: immunoSEQ multiplex PCR; TCRdb lists only in-frame clones, some missing. This table holds about 1 million clones, 65% to 75% found once. This sample is part of a study of shared clonotypes between healthy human individuals. Regarding the study as a whole: When naive CD4 clonotypes were compared across a few donors, around 5% were shared.

The sample comprised memory CD4+ T cells sorted from blood. This sample's subset: CD45RA-negative fraction. The receptor was isolated from a man between 18 and 35 years old in good health. This sequence joins TRBV11-2 and TRBJ2-7, with TRBD2 identical over 7 bases. The CDR3 bases are TGTGCCAGCAGCCTCATGACTAGCCCAAGCTCCTACGAGCAGTACTTC. This codes for CASSLMTSPSSYEQYF.